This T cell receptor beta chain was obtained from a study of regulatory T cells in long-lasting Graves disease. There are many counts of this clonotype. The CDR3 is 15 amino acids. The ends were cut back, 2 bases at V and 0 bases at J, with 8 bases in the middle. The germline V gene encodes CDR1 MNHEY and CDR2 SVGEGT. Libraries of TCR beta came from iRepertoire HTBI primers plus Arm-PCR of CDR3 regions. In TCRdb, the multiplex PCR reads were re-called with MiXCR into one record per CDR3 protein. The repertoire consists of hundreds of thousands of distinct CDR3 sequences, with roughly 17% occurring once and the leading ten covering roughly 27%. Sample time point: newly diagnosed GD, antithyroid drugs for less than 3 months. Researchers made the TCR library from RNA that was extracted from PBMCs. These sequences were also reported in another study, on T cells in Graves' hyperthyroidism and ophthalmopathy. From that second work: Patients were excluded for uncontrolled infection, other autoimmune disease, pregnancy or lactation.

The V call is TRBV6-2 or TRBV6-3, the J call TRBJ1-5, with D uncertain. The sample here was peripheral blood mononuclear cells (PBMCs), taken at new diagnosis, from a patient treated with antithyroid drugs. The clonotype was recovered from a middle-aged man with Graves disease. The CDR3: CASSYDVDSNQPQHF. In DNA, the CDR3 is TGTGCCAGCAGTTACGACGTTGATAGCAATCAGCCCCAGCATTTT.